The 5 T cell receptor beta chains below were found in one sample sequenced in a study of shared clonotypes between healthy human individuals. TCRdb's copy holds only in-frame clones and misses some; the assay was immunoSEQ multiplex PCR. Of about 2 million clones listed, 85% to 95% are singletons. Source material: naive CD4+ T cells sorted from blood. The subset: CD45RA+ positively selected. Receptors were obtained from a man younger than 30 in good health.

In DNA form, the CDR3 reads TGTGCCAGCTCACCGAATTCAAAACAGGGGACGCACGAGCAGTACTTC. Protein: CASSPNSKQGTHEQYF. The rearrangement uses TRBV18 and TRBJ2-7; 7 positions agree with TRBD1. This CDR3 is 16 amino acids long. V was pared by 3 bases and J by 5 bases, with 13 bases of the junction left unmatched. Germline assignment: CDR1 KGHSH and CDR2 LQKENI.

This clone was recorded only once. The chain combines TRBV25-1 with TRBJ2-6, with unresolved D. This CDR3 has 13 residues. CDR1 MGHDK and CDR2 SYGVNS come from the germline V gene. Trimming took off 5 bases at V and 0 bases at J, with 2 bases between the two ends. The DNA of the CDR3 is TGTGCCAGCAGTCCCTCTGGGGCCAACGTCCTGACTTTC. This gives the protein CASSPSGANVLTF.

In its sample, this clone was seen once. The chain combines TRBV29-1 with TRBJ2-5, with 8 bases lining up with TRBD1. CDR1 is SQVTM, CDR2 ANQGSEA, per germline. The ends lost 6 bases at V and 4 bases at J; junction bases unmatched: 4. The CDR3 sequence is 12 residues long. In nucleotides, the CDR3 is TGCAGCGTCCTACAGGGGGGAGAGACCCAGTACTTC. Its protein is CSVLQGGETQYF.

This chain joins TRBV6-5 and TRBJ1-5, with 7 nucleotides matching TRBD1. Germline lookup yields CDR1 MNHEY and CDR2 SVGAGI. This CDR3 spans 13 amino acids. The junction had 2 bases not matched to a gene; V was cut back by 5 bases and J by 4 bases. The CDR3 region is CASSAGGNQPQHF. CDR3 DNA sequence: TGTGCCAGCAGTGCAGGGGGAAATCAGCCCCAGCATTTT.

CDR3 nucleotides: TGTGCCAGCAGCCCCTCGACAGGGACTAACTATGGCTACACCTTC. Amino acid sequence: CASSPSTGTNYGYTF. The chain is built from TRBV9 and TRBJ1-2; the match to TRBD1 covers 7 bases. CDR1 and CDR2 (germline): SGDLS, YYNGEE. Trimming removed 4 bases from V and 0 bases from J; junction bases left unmatched: 6. The CDR3 is made up of 15 amino acids.